One sample yielded the 26 T cell receptor beta chains listed below, sequenced in a study of blood T cell repertoires in COVID-19. Repertoires were generated with immunoSEQ multiplex PCR, while TCRdb's copy carries only in-frame clones and drops some. The sample records about 200,000 clones, 82% being singletons. The sample consisted of peripheral blood. Every receptor here comes from a human donor with acute or convalescent COVID-19. The donor label of this sample is uncertain.

The chain links TRBV5-1 to TRBJ2-1; D ambiguous. V lost 7 bases and J 5 bases, leaving 13 bases between the germline ends. This CDR3 comprises 13 residues. The germline gives CDR1 SGHRS, CDR2 YFSETQ. CDR3 loop: CASSAETHNEQFF. The CDR3 DNA sequence: TGCGCCAGCTCGGCAGAGACACACAATGAGCAGTTCTTC.

The rearrangement uses TRBV5-4 and TRBJ2-3; the match to TRBD1 covers 7 bases. This CDR3 spans 14 amino acids. Germline V gene lookup returns CDR1 SGHNT and CDR2 YYREEE (reference sequence). The junction had 1 base not matched to a gene; V was cut back by 1 base and J by 2 bases. CDR3 sequence (DNA): TGTGCCAGCAGCTTGACAGGGGCCACAGATACGCAGTATTTT. This sequence encodes CASSLTGATDTQYF.

V is TRBV13 and J is TRBJ2-1, with 9 bases lining up with TRBD1. Germline V gene sequence: CDR1 PRHDT, CDR2 FYEKMQ (reference sequence). This CDR3 has 17 residues. V was clipped by 4 bases and J by 5 bases; unmatched bases: 12. The CDR3 coding sequence is TGTGCCAGCAGCTCCGAGGGGACAGGGACCTTCGACAATGAGCAGTTCTTC. It encodes CASSSEGTGTFDNEQFF.

The rearrangement uses TRBV29-1 and TRBJ2-1, with 7 bases aligning to TRBD2. J gave up 1 base and V 4 bases, and 7 bases lay outside the gene matches. Germline assignment: CDR1 SQVTM and CDR2 ANQGSEA. This CDR3 is 15 amino acids long. The CDR3, as DNA: TGCAGCGTTGTGAGGCGGGAGTCGTCCTACAATGAGCAGTTCTTC. Translated: CSVVRRESSYNEQFF.

This clone was observed once. The chain employs TRBV10-1 and TRBJ2-5, with D possibly TRBD2 on 6 matching bases. The V gene's germline CDR1 is WNHNN and CDR2 SYGVQD (reference sequence). The CDR3 contains 16 residues. The germline V and J ends were trimmed by 4 bases and 5 bases, with 20 bases remaining between them. The CDR3 DNA reads TGCGCCAGCAGTGGGACCCGACAGCAAGGGAGGGAGACCCAGTACTTC. This sequence encodes CASSGTRQQGRETQYF.

The genes are TRBV5-1 and TRBJ2-7; 10 bases map to TRBD1. V lost 0 bases to trimming and J lost 3 bases; unmatched junction nucleotides: 9. CDR3 length: 17 amino acids. The germline V gene encodes CDR1 SGHRS and CDR2 YFSETQ. The DNA for the CDR3 is TGCGCCAGCAGCTTGGATCAGGGGTGGGACAGGGGCTACGAGCAGTACTTC. Residues: CASSLDQGWDRGYEQYF.

V gene TRBV2 combines with J gene TRBJ1-1; D may be TRBD1 (6 bases). Germline V gives CDR1 SNHLY, CDR2 FYNNEI. This CDR3 comprises 14 residues. The V end lost 7 bases, the J end lost 0 bases, and 12 bases lay between the germline ends. DNA of the CDR3: TGTGCCAGCACCGGACAGTTAATGAACACTGAAGCTTTCTTT. This gives the protein CASTGQLMNTEAFF.

This clone has more than one count but fewer than ten. The V and J genes are TRBV6-6 and TRBJ2-5; D is unresolved. V was cut by 6 bases and J by 1 base, with 18 bases left in between. CDR1 and CDR2 from the germline V gene are MNHNY and SVGAGI (reference sequence). The CDR3 has 16 residues. The CDR3 sequence is CASRALLGVGQETQYF. CDR3 sequence (DNA): TGTGCCAGCAGAGCCTTGCTCGGAGTTGGCCAAGAGACCCAGTACTTC.

The chain links TRBV16 to TRBJ1-5; possible D gene TRBD1, 6 bases. Deletions cut 5 bases from V and 6 bases from J, with 11 bases between. CDR1 is KGHSY and CDR2 is FQNENV in the germline V gene. The CDR3 loop spans 13 amino acids. The CDR3 coding sequence is TGTGCCAGCAGCGCGGACAGCTCTCAGCCCCAGCATTTT. This encodes CASSADSSQPQHF.

The chain couples TRBV27 to TRBJ1-4; D gene unclear. V shed 6 bases and J shed 0 bases, with 11 bases lying between them. Germline values: CDR1 MNHEY, CDR2 SMNVEV (reference sequence). CDR3 length: 15 amino acids. CDR3 loop: CASRSSRTTNEKLFF. Written as DNA, the CDR3 is TGTGCCAGCAGAAGCTCGCGAACAACTAATGAAAAACTGTTTTTT. Full variable domain (rest looked up from reference TRBV27 and TRBJ1-4): EAQVTQNPRYLITVTGKKLTVTCSQNMNHEYMSWYRQDPGLGLRQIYYSMNVEVTDKGDVPEGYKVSRKEKRNFPLILESPSPNQTSLYFCASRSSRTTNEKLFFGSGTQLSVL.

The V and J genes are TRBV4-3 and TRBJ1-1; D possibly corresponds to TRBD1 (5 bases). Germline V gene lookup returns CDR1 LGHNA and CDR2 YSLEER. The CDR3 runs 13 residues. The germline V and J ends were trimmed by 5 bases and 8 bases, with 15 bases remaining between them. The CDR3 DNA is TGCGCCAGCAGCGACGAGGGGACTGCAGAAGCTTTCTTT. Protein sequence: CASSDEGTAEAFF.

The chain recombines TRBV5-1 with TRBJ1-1; D gene unclear. Trimming shortened V by 0 bases and J by 1 base, and 10 bases separated the two germline ends. The CDR3 contains 15 residues. Germline CDR1 reads SGHRS; CDR2 reads YFSETQ. The CDR3: CASSLAWAGNTEAFF. The DNA for the CDR3 is TGCGCCAGCAGCTTGGCCTGGGCAGGGAACACTGAAGCTTTCTTT.

This clone came up once. The J gene is TRBJ2-5, the V gene TRBV3-1 (or the pseudogene TRBV3-2); 8 bases map to TRBD2. The CDR3 is made up of 15 amino acids. The germline V gene has CDR1 LGHDT and CDR2 YNNKEL (reference sequence). V dropped 5 bases and J dropped 9; count of bases not matched to a gene: 14. The CDR3 here is CASSVELAASAAQYF. Written as DNA, the CDR3 is TGTGCCAGCAGCGTAGAACTAGCGGCTTCCGCGGCCCAGTACTTC.

V usage is TRBV11-2 and J usage is TRBJ2-1; 8 bases are shared with TRBD1. The germline V gene encodes CDR1 SGHAT and CDR2 FQNNGV. This CDR3 has 15 residues. V was pared by 2 bases and J by 9 bases, with 9 bases of the junction left unmatched. For the CDR3, the DNA is TGTGCCAGCAGCTTACGGTTATCAGGGGGCGGTGAGCAGTTCTTC. It translates to CASSLRLSGGGEQFF.

In its sample, this clone was seen once. Other DNA sequences of this sample code for an identical CDR3. The rearrangement uses TRBV5-1 and TRBJ2-3, with D tentatively TRBD2 (6 bases). Trimming removed 0 bases at V and 0 bases at J, with 8 bases between. This CDR3 is built from 15 residues. CDR1 and CDR2 (germline): SGHRS, YFSETQ. The CDR3 DNA reads as TGCGCCAGCAGCTTGGTGGGGGGTAGCACAGATACGCAGTATTTT. Encoded protein: CASSLVGGSTDTQYF.

Turning to this clone: Distinct nucleotide sequences in the sample also encode this CDR3. The CDR3 DNA reads as TGCGCCAGCAGCTTGGGGACAGGGAATCAGCCCCAGCATTTT. Translation gives CASSLGTGNQPQHF. The chain employs TRBV5-1 and TRBJ1-5; TRBD1 agrees at 8 bases. V trimming: 0 bases; J trimming: 4 bases; junction bases outside the gene matches: 0. This CDR3 contains 14 residues. Germline assignment: CDR1 SGHRS and CDR2 YFSETQ.

CDR3: CASSIGGLAGGTDTQYF. The DNA for the CDR3 is TGTGCCAGTAGTATAGGGGGACTAGCGGGTGGCACAGATACGCAGTATTTT. The chain uses TRBV19 and TRBJ2-3; 12 bases align to TRBD2. This CDR3 spans 17 amino acids. Germline CDR1 is LNHDA and CDR2 is SQIVND (reference sequence). Unmatched junction bases numbered 3, after V lost 1 base and J lost 1 base.

A single count supports this clone. The CDR3 coding sequence is TGTGCCAGCAAGCCATGGACTAGCGTAGCCTACGAGCAGTACTTC. This gives the protein CASKPWTSVAYEQYF. The chain combines TRBV6-5 with TRBJ2-7; TRBD2 agrees at 9 bases. Germline CDR1 MNHEY, CDR2 SVGAGI. V lost 7 bases to trimming and J lost 2 bases; unmatched junction nucleotides: 9. The CDR3 has 15 residues.

The chain uses TRBV24-1 and TRBJ1-2, with 9 bases that match TRBD1. The CDR3 is 18 residues long. V shed 6 bases, J shed 2 bases, and the junction held 15 bases outside the gene matches. CDR1 and CDR2 from the germline V gene are KGHDR and SFDVKD. The CDR3 DNA sequence: TGTGCCACCAGTTACACCCGGGACAGGGTAAGGATCAACTATGGCTACACCTTC. Encoded protein: CATSYTRDRVRINYGYTF.

This clone appeared once. The V gene is TRBV15, the J gene TRBJ2-7; a weak D match, TRBD1 (5 bases). Germline CDR1 LNHNV, CDR2 YYDKDF (reference sequence). This CDR3 has 14 amino acids. Trimming removed 7 bases from V and 5 bases from J, with 18 bases in between. CDR3: CATKGNVRVNEQYF. The CDR3 DNA reads as TGTGCCACCAAGGGGAATGTACGAGTAAACGAGCAGTACTTC.

The gene calls are TRBV18 and TRBJ2-2; D might be TRBD2 (6 bases). Germline CDR1 KGHSH, CDR2 LQKENI. The CDR3 consists of 15 residues. V lost 5 bases to trimming and J lost 7 bases, with 17 bases between them. The CDR3 spells CASSSQEGRVGELFF. Here the CDR3 DNA reads TGTGCCAGCTCATCACAGGAGGGCCGGGTCGGGGAGCTGTTTTTT.

The rearrangement links TRBV11-1 to TRBJ1-1; 8 bases are shared with TRBD1. Trimming removed 4 bases from V and 4 bases from J; junction bases left unmatched: 8. The CDR3 loop spans 15 amino acids. Germline V gene lookup returns CDR1 SGHAT and CDR2 FQDESV (reference sequence). CDR3 sequence: CASSSYRGLGTEAFF. The CDR3 region has the DNA TGTGCCAGCAGCTCCTACAGGGGGTTAGGCACTGAAGCTTTCTTT. The variable domain in full, with the rest retrieved from reference TRBV11-1 and TRBJ1-1, is EAEVAQSPRYKITEKSQAVAFWCDPISGHATLYWYRQILGQGPELLVQFQDESVVDDSQLPKDRFSAERLKGVDSTLKIQPAELGDSAMYLCASSSYRGLGTEAFFGQGTRLTVV.

The chain is built from TRBV5-1 and TRBJ2-2; 8 bases align to TRBD2. The V gene end was trimmed by 4 bases and the J gene end by 7 bases; junction bases not matched to a gene: 12. CDR3 length: 16 amino acids. Germline V gene lookup returns CDR1 SGHRS and CDR2 YFSETQ. The CDR3 protein is CASSLRAGGVSGELFF. The CDR3 nucleotides are TGCGCCAGCAGCCTCCGGGCGGGAGGCGTCAGCGGGGAGCTGTTTTTT.

The rearrangement links TRBV9 to TRBJ2-3; 7 nucleotides match TRBD2. Germline assignment: CDR1 SGDLS and CDR2 YYNGEE. Trimming cost V 1 base and J 4 bases; bases outside gene matches: 6. The CDR3 is 15 amino acids. The CDR3 DNA sequence: TGTGCCAGCAGCGTAAAAGGGAGGGTCTCAGATACGCAGTATTTT. Translation: CASSVKGRVSDTQYF.

The table lists this clone with a count of one. J is TRBJ2-1 and V is TRBV30; D is possibly TRBD2 (6 bases). V was trimmed by 8 bases and J by 4 bases, leaving 18 bases between them. The germline CDR1 and CDR2 sequences are GTSNPN and SVGIG (reference sequence). This CDR3 comprises 14 residues. This CDR3 reads CATPNRDFYNEQFF. In DNA, the CDR3 is TGTGCCACCCCCAACCGGGACTTTTACAATGAGCAGTTCTTC.

To note about this clone: Other DNA sequences in the same sample also yield this CDR3. V is TRBV28 and J is TRBJ2-7; D remains unclear. The CDR3 is made up of 12 amino acids. Germline V lookup: CDR1 MDHEN, CDR2 SYDVKM. Trimming took off 6 bases at V and 2 bases at J, with 8 bases between the two ends. CDR3 sequence reads: CASSSSPYEQYF. DNA of the CDR3: TGTGCCAGCAGCTCGTCCCCCTACGAGCAGTACTTC.